Listed here are 25 T cell receptor beta chains from one sample, sequenced in a study of T-cell memory formation after mild COVID-19. TCRdb used MiXCR to reprocess the 5' RACE reads, holding one entry per CDR3 protein. The table records about 360,000 distinct CDR3 sequences, around 15% of them present only once. The sequenced material came from PBMCs or a T cell subset sorted from them (not recorded which). The source of these receptors is a man aged 18-30 years who had mild COVID-19 (a few samples of this study predate the infection). Cell type and time point are not known.

This clonotype has a count of ten or more. The CDR3 nucleotides read TGTGCCAGCAGCCCCCGGACTTCGTCCCAAGAGACCCAGTACTTC. Translating it yields CASSPRTSSQETQYF. J is TRBJ2-5 and V is TRBV14; tentative D call: TRBD2 (5 bases). Trimming cost V 4 bases and J 1 base, with 13 bases left between them. The CDR3 is made up of 15 amino acids. The V gene's germline CDR1 is SGHDN and CDR2 FVKESK.

The J gene is TRBJ2-2, the V gene TRBV2; tentatively, D is TRBD1 (5 bases). Germline assignment: CDR1 SNHLY and CDR2 FYNNEI. Trimming removed 6 bases from V and 6 bases from J, with 11 bases in between. The CDR3 totals 13 residues. The CDR3 reads CASRGVAAGELFF. The CDR3, as DNA: TGTGCCAGCAGAGGGGTAGCAGCCGGGGAGCTGTTTTTT.

In this sample, this clonotype turned up many times. The chain employs TRBV11-2 and TRBJ2-7; 9 bases align to TRBD2. Germline CDR1 and CDR2: SGHAT and FQNNGV. This CDR3 region has 15 residues. Trimming cost V 4 bases and J 6 bases; bases outside gene matches: 10. The CDR3 loop is CASSSLRGGPSEQYV. The CDR3 DNA reads as TGTGCCAGCAGCTCCCTGCGGGGGGGGCCTTCCGAGCAGTACGTC.

The chain carries TRBV10-2 and TRBJ1-5; D is unclear. Germline lookup yields CDR1 WSHSY and CDR2 SAAADI. V gave up 4 bases and J gave up 3 bases, with 7 bases separating them. This CDR3 is 13 amino acids long. Here the CDR3 reads CASSVVNNQPQHF. CDR3 nucleotide sequence: TGCGCCAGCAGTGTTGTTAACAATCAGCCCCAGCATTTT.

The rearrangement uses TRBV4-3 and TRBJ2-3, with 12 bases fitting TRBD2. After removal of 3 bases from V and 2 bases from J, the junction contained 9 bases not matched to a gene. CDR1 LGHNA and CDR2 YSLEER come from the germline V gene. There are 18 residues in the CDR3. The CDR3 DNA reads TGCGCCAGCAGCCAGACCCTAGGACTAGCGGGGACCACAGATACGCAGTATTTT. It codes for CASSQTLGLAGTTDTQYF.

This clonotype was counted a few times. The chain has TRBV7-9 and TRBJ2-7; 8 positions match TRBD1. The J segment lost 2 bases and the V segment lost 4 bases, leaving 1 base of the junction unmatched. There are 13 residues in the CDR3. The germline gives CDR1 SEHNR, CDR2 FQNEAQ (reference sequence). As DNA, the CDR3 is TGTGCCAGCAGCTCACAGGGGGCCTACGAGCAGTACGTC. Translating gives CASSSQGAYEQYV.

The table lists this clonotype with a few counts. The rearrangement joins TRBV5-6 to TRBJ1-2; 8 bases map to TRBD1. Germline V CDR1 and CDR2: SGHDT, YYEEEE. The CDR3 covers 15 residues. After removal of 3 bases from V and 7 bases from J, the junction contained 11 bases not matched to a gene. The CDR3 region is CASSSLSGTGFGYTF. CDR3 nucleotides: TGTGCCAGCAGCTCCCTCTCGGGGACAGGCTTTGGCTACACCTTC.

This clonotype was counted a few times. This chain joins TRBV7-6 and TRBJ1-3; 8 bases map to TRBD1. The CDR3 runs 15 residues. Germline V gene lookup returns CDR1 SGHVS and CDR2 FNYEAQ. V was pared by 5 bases and J by 5 bases, with 8 bases of the junction left unmatched. The CDR3 spells CASSRRDRTRNTIYF. DNA for the CDR3: TGTGCCAGCAGCCGCCGGGACAGGACAAGAAACACCATATATTTT.

There are a few counts of this clonotype. The gene calls are TRBV18 and TRBJ1-1, with a weak D call TRBD1 (5 bases). The CDR3 covers 14 residues. The germline gives CDR1 KGHSH, CDR2 LQKENI. Trimming took off 3 bases at V and 4 bases at J, with 12 bases between the two ends. The CDR3 coding sequence is TGTGCCAGCTCACCGGCAGGGCCAAGCACTGAAGCTTTCTTT. Encoded protein: CASSPAGPSTEAFF.

V is TRBV12-3 or TRBV12-4 and J is TRBJ1-4; the D is unclear. The CDR3 runs to 15 residues. Trimming cost V 6 bases and J 1 base, with 12 bases left between them. This CDR3 reads CASSSHGRTNEKLFF. The CDR3 nucleotides read TGTGCCAGCAGCTCCCATGGGAGAACTAATGAAAAACTGTTTTTT.

The table lists this clonotype with a few counts. The chain couples TRBV30 to TRBJ1-4; D gene uncertain. CDR1 is GTSNPN and CDR2 is SVGIG in the germline V gene (reference sequence). Trimming removed 2 bases at V and 4 bases at J, with 8 bases between. The CDR3 consists of 13 residues. CDR3: CAWSKYFNEKLFF. CDR3 nucleotide sequence: TGTGCCTGGAGTAAATATTTTAATGAAAAACTGTTTTTT.

This clonotype came up a few times. The genes are TRBV5-1 and TRBJ2-1, with 11 bases aligning to TRBD1. CDR1 is SGHRS, CDR2 YFSETQ, per germline. There are 16 residues in the CDR3. J gave up 5 bases and V 0 bases, and 4 bases lay outside the gene matches. The CDR3 region is CASSLAGQGANNEQFF. The DNA for the CDR3 is TGCGCCAGCAGCTTGGCCGGACAGGGGGCTAACAATGAGCAGTTCTTC.

This clonotype has ten or more counts. This chain uses TRBV5-1 with TRBJ2-1, with 8 nucleotides matching TRBD2. Germline values: CDR1 SGHRS, CDR2 YFSETQ. The CDR3 has 18 residues. V trimming: 4 bases; J trimming: 2 bases; junction bases outside the gene matches: 14. CDR3 amino acids: CASSGISLAGSPYNEQFF. In DNA form, the CDR3 reads TGCGCCAGCAGCGGAATATCCCTAGCGGGCTCCCCCTACAATGAGCAGTTCTTC.

The rearrangement joins TRBV12-3 or TRBV12-4 to TRBJ1-2, with D unclear. The CDR3 is 15 amino acids. V was clipped by 0 bases and J by 5 bases, with 13 bases between them. The CDR3 protein is CASSLAGRLTYGYTF. The CDR3 DNA reads TGTGCCAGCAGTTTAGCAGGGCGGTTAACTTATGGCTACACCTTC.

This clonotype was observed at least ten times. The chain uses TRBV7-9 and TRBJ2-5; either TRBD1 or TRBD2 may supply D (5 bases each). V dropped 5 bases and J dropped 5 bases, with 18 bases sitting between them. The CDR3 extends over 15 amino acids. The V gene's germline CDR1 is SEHNR and CDR2 FQNEAQ (reference sequence). The CDR3 region has the DNA TGTGCCAGCAGCCCTCGGGACCTAGAGGGGGAGACCCAGTACTTC. Residues: CASSPRDLEGETQYF.

This clonotype was counted between two and nine times. The J gene is TRBJ2-1, the V gene TRBV7-6, with TRBD1 matching 7 bases. Trimming at V came to 5 bases and at J to 4 bases, leaving 8 bases not matched to a gene. The CDR3 has 15 amino acids. Germline V gene lookup returns CDR1 SGHVS and CDR2 FNYEAQ. This CDR3 reads CASSRTGVDYNEQFF. As DNA, the CDR3 is TGTGCCAGCAGCCGCACAGGGGTGGATTACAATGAGCAGTTCTTC. The full variable domain, completed using reference TRBV7-6 and TRBJ2-1, is GAGVSQSPRYKVTKRGQDVALRCDPISGHVSLYWYRQALGQGPEFLTYFNYEAQQDKSGLPNDRFSAERPEGSISTLTIQRTEQRDSAMYRCASSRTGVDYNEQFFGPGTRLTVL.

This clonotype has more than one count but fewer than ten. The rearrangement links TRBV9 to TRBJ2-7; 7 nucleotides agree with TRBD1. The V gene's germline CDR1 is SGDLS and CDR2 YYNGEE. Germline trimming cut 0 bases from V and 6 bases from J; bases unmatched to any gene: 9. The CDR3 spans 15 residues. The DNA for the CDR3 is TGTGCCAGCAGCGTAGAGGGGGCGCCGGTCGGCGAGCAGTACTTC. Encoded protein: CASSVEGAPVGEQYF. The full variable domain, completed using reference TRBV9 and TRBJ2-7, is DSGVTQTPKHLITATGQRVTLRCSPRSGDLSVYWYQQSLDQGLQFLIQYYNGEERAKGNILERFSAQQFPDLHSELNLSSLELGDSALYFCASSVEGAPVGEQYFGPGTRLTVT.

This clonotype has a handful of counts. The chain employs TRBV6-5 and TRBJ1-1; TRBD1 matches 9 bases. This CDR3 has 15 residues. Germline loops: CDR1 MNHEY, CDR2 SVGAGI. V was clipped by 6 bases and J by 4 bases; unmatched bases: 9. The CDR3 sequence: CASSYRGRGSTEAFF. The CDR3 DNA reads as TGTGCCAGCAGCTACAGGGGGCGGGGGAGCACTGAAGCTTTCTTT.

Many counts were recorded for this clonotype. The chain recombines TRBV5-1 with TRBJ1-6, with D unclear. Trimming removed 0 bases at V and 7 bases at J, with 11 bases between. This CDR3 spans 15 amino acids. Germline-derived CDR1 and CDR2 are SGHRS and YFSETQ. This CDR3 is CASSLASVQNSPLHF. The CDR3 DNA follows: TGCGCCAGCAGCTTGGCATCCGTTCAGAATTCACCCCTCCACTTT.

This clonotype was picked up a small number of times. The V gene is TRBV20-1, the J gene TRBJ2-2; TRBD1 aligns across 9 bases. Germline V gene data show CDR1 as DFQATT and CDR2 as SNEGSKA (reference sequence). The CDR3 has 16 amino acids. Trimming removed 0 bases from V and 1 base from J; junction bases left unmatched: 3. The CDR3 reads CSARDPGQGNTGELFF. CDR3 in DNA: TGCAGTGCTAGAGATCCGGGACAGGGGAACACCGGGGAGCTGTTTTTT.

The rearrangement uses TRBV6-5 and TRBJ1-1; weak D call: TRBD1 (5 bases). Trimming shortened V by 6 bases and J by 1 base, and 12 bases separated the two germline ends. CDR3 length: 14 amino acids. CDR1 MNHEY and CDR2 SVGAGI come from the germline V gene. As DNA, the CDR3 is TGTGCCAGCAGCCGACCTGGGGGGAACACTGAAGCTTTCTTT. Translated, it gives CASSRPGGNTEAFF.

This clonotype was recorded a few times. The rearrangement uses TRBV20-1 and TRBJ2-7, with D perhaps matching TRBD2 (6 bases). The CDR3 sequence is 15 residues long. V lost 0 bases and J lost 1, with 13 bases in between. Germline CDR1 DFQATT, CDR2 SNEGSKA (reference sequence). In nucleotides, the CDR3 is TGCAGTGCTAGAGATCAGACTAGGTTGTCCTACGAGCAGTACTTC. It codes for CSARDQTRLSYEQYF.

This clonotype was seen a few times. The chain uses TRBV6-6 and TRBJ1-6; D may be TRBD1 (6 bases). V shed 8 bases and J shed 9 bases, with 20 bases lying between them. CDR3 size: 15 residues. Looked up from germline, CDR1 is MNHNY and CDR2 is SVGAGI (reference sequence). The CDR3 loop reads CASGRRTDQASPLHF. The CDR3 DNA is TGTGCCAGCGGACGTAGGACAGACCAGGCTTCACCCCTCCACTTT.

The table lists this clonotype with many counts. The rearrangement links TRBV7-9 to TRBJ1-2; D might be TRBD1 (5 bases). V lost 1 base and J lost 8, with 17 bases in between. Germline CDR1 is SEHNR and CDR2 is FQNEAQ (reference sequence). The CDR3 covers 15 residues. The CDR3 DNA follows: TGTGCCAGCAGCTTAGAATCGGCCAGGGTAGGAGGCTACACCTTC. Residues: CASSLESARVGGYTF.

In this sample, this clonotype turned up a few times. The rearrangement links TRBV20-1 to TRBJ1-2; 8 positions match TRBD1. V lost 2 bases to trimming and J lost 6 bases; unmatched junction nucleotides: 11. The germline V gene has CDR1 DFQATT and CDR2 SNEGSKA (reference sequence). This CDR3 comprises 15 residues. CDR3 amino acids: CSARRTGTSTNGYTF. The CDR3 nucleotides are TGCAGTGCTAGAAGGACAGGGACCTCGACCAATGGCTACACCTTC.